Listed below are T cell receptor beta chains from one sample, sequenced in a study of T cell responses to AZD1222 COVID-19 vaccine. Only in-frame clones appear in the TCRdb table, and some are missing; sequencing was by immunoSEQ multiplex PCR. Of some 150,000 clones listed, roughly nine tenths were seen once; the top ten hold less than 2%. The source was peripheral blood, collected on day 0 of AZD1222 vaccination. The origin of the receptors is an adult in good health. Each CDR3 is given with its conserved first and last residue. D genes are given only for firm matches. A row's size may be missing; if present it is once, few, many or a size class.

clone size	V gene	CDR3 length	J gene	D gene	CDR3 protein	CDR3 DNA
.	TRBV5-1	17	TRBJ1-4	.	CASSLWGNLPTNEKLFF	TGCGCCAGCAGCTTGTGGGGGAATTTACCGACTAATGAAAAACTGTTTTTT
.	TRBV9	14	TRBJ2-7	TRBD2	CASSWSSGNYEQYF	TGTGCCAGCAGCTGGTCTAGCGGGAACTACGAGCAGTACTTC
.	TRBV28	17	TRBJ1-2	TRBD1	CASSSLRRGPQTNGYTF	TGTGCCAGCAGTTCCCTCCGTAGGGGGCCCCAAACTAATGGCTACACCTTC
.	TRBV27	15	TRBJ2-7	.	CASSLLRPSSYEQYF	TGTGCCAGCAGTTTATTACGCCCGAGCTCCTACGAGCAGTACTTC
.	TRBV24-1	15	TRBJ2-1	.	CATSDVGSGNNEQFF	TGTGCCACCAGTGATGTGGGTAGCGGCAACAATGAGCAGTTCTTC
.	TRBV7-2	18	TRBJ2-3	TRBD2	CASSPEGTSGSFADTQYF	TGTGCCAGCAGCCCCGAAGGGACTAGCGGGAGCTTTGCAGATACGCAGTATTTT
.	TRBV6-2/TRBV6-3	13	TRBJ1-6	.	CASSYSTVSPLHF	TGTGCCAGCAGTTACTCGACAGTTTCACCCCTCCACTTT
.	TRBV4-3	16	TRBJ2-3	TRBD2	CASSQELAGGPDTQYF	TGCGCCAGCAGCCAAGAGTTAGCGGGAGGCCCAGATACGCAGTATTTT
.	TRBV3-1/TRBV3-2	16	TRBJ1-5	.	CASSQDPFDGVGPQHF	TGTGCCAGCAGCCAAGACCCTTTTGACGGGGTTGGGCCCCAGCATTTT
.	TRBV7-3	15	TRBJ2-1	.	CASSSRQVSYNEQFF	TGTGCCAGCAGCTCCAGACAGGTCTCCTACAATGAGCAGTTCTTC
.	TRBV2	15	TRBJ1-4	TRBD1	CASSGRQGGNEKLFF	TGTGCCAGCAGCGGACGACAGGGAGGTAATGAAAAACTGTTTTTT
.	TRBV5-1	14	TRBJ2-7	TRBD1	CASSFRDRTSWQYF	TGCGCCAGCAGCTTCCGGGACAGGACTTCCTGGCAGTACTTC
.	TRBV5-1	15	TRBJ1-5	.	CASSLGVSSNQPQHF	TGCGCCAGCAGCTTGGGGGTCAGCTCGAATCAGCCCCAGCATTTT
once	TRBV5-1	14	TRBJ2-1	.	CASSFAQGFNEQFF	TGCGCCAGCAGCTTTGCTCAGGGGTTCAATGAGCAGTTCTTC
.	TRBV7-9	15	TRBJ2-5	.	CASSLVGGAGETQYF	TGTGCCAGCAGCTTAGTGGGGGGCGCAGGAGAGACCCAGTACTTC
.	TRBV4-1	18	TRBJ1-2	.	CASSQGVGGETGQYGYTF	TGCGCCAGCAGCCAAGGTGTCGGGGGAGAGACAGGTCAATATGGCTACACCTTC
.	TRBV7-9	17	TRBJ1-6	TRBD1	CASSLVSKQGVNSPLHF	TGTGCCAGCAGCTTAGTTTCGAAACAGGGGGTTAACTCACCCCTCCACTTT
few	TRBV19	13	TRBJ1-3	.	CASSGSSGNTIYF	TGTGCCAGTAGTGGCAGCTCTGGAAACACCATATATTTT
many	TRBV5-5	13	TRBJ1-2	.	CASTGVSLNGYTF	TGTGCCAGCACCGGGGTCTCCCTAAACGGCTACACCTTC
.	TRBV20-1	13	TRBJ2-7	TRBD2	CSASPGGIYEQYF	TGCAGTGCTAGTCCGGGAGGGATCTACGAGCAGTACTTC
few	TRBV6-5	13	TRBJ2-1	.	CASSRDTYNEQFF	TGTGCCAGCAGCAGGGACACCTACAATGAGCAGTTCTTC
.	TRBV27	15	TRBJ2-7	TRBD1	CASSSGQGMMGEQYF	TGTGCCAGCAGCTCTGGACAGGGGATGATGGGCGAGCAGTACTTC
.	TRBV12-3/TRBV12-4	13	TRBJ1-5	TRBD1	CASNTQGSQPQHF	TGTGCCAGCAACACACAGGGGAGCCAGCCCCAGCATTTT
.	TRBV7-3	14	TRBJ2-7	.	CASSLIRGINEQYF	TGTGCCAGCAGCTTAATCAGGGGAATCAACGAGCAGTACTTC
.	TRBV29-1	14	TRBJ1-2	.	CSVESMEAGEGYTF	TGCAGCGTTGAATCAATGGAAGCAGGGGAAGGCTACACCTTC
.	TRBV5-6	14	TRBJ2-7	.	CASSLGTKPYEQYF	TGTGCCAGCAGCTTAGGGACAAAACCCTACGAGCAGTACTTC
once	TRBV9	15	TRBJ2-1	.	CASSVGASPYNEQFF	TGTGCCAGCAGCGTAGGGGCTAGCCCCTACAATGAGCAGTTCTTC
.	TRBV19	12	TRBJ1-1	.	CASSAQNTEAFF	TGTGCCAGTAGTGCCCAGAACACTGAAGCTTTCTTT
.	TRBV6-5	15	TRBJ2-2	TRBD2	CASLGLADNTGELFF	TGTGCCAGCCTCGGACTAGCGGATAACACCGGGGAGCTGTTTTTT
.	TRBV4-2	14	TRBJ1-3	.	CASSQGGVGNTIYF	TGTGCCAGCAGCCAAGGAGGGGTAGGAAACACCATATATTTT
.	TRBV5-6	14	TRBJ2-2	.	CASSFLVGTGELFF	TGTGCCAGCAGCTTCTTGGTGGGAACCGGGGAGCTGTTTTTT
.	TRBV5-1	12	TRBJ1-1	.	CASSLVATEAFF	TGCGCCAGCAGCTTGGTTGCCACTGAAGCTTTCTTT
.	TRBV24-1	15	TRBJ2-1	TRBD2	CATSDGAELAGVLVF	TGTGCCACCAGTGACGGTGCCGAGCTAGCGGGAGTTCTGGTCTTC
.	TRBV5-4	16	TRBJ1-2	.	CASTPVSGLGGYGYTF	TGTGCCAGCACCCCCGTGTCGGGGTTGGGGGGCTATGGCTACACCTTC
once	TRBV4-3	18	TRBJ2-3	.	CASSQRFSGYQGADTQYF	TGCGCCAGCAGCCAAAGATTTTCAGGTTACCAGGGAGCAGATACGCAGTATTTT
.	TRBV24-1	14	TRBJ2-1	.	CATTGVGLRNEQFF	TGTGCCACCACCGGGGTTGGGTTACGTAATGAGCAGTTCTTC
once	TRBV28	14	TRBJ2-7	.	CASSLGRVAAEQYF	TGTGCCAGCAGTTTGGGGCGCGTGGCCGCCGAGCAGTACTTC
.	TRBV5-4	16	TRBJ1-2	.	CASSLRAPQGRGGYTF	TGTGCCAGCAGCTTACGCGCGCCACAGGGCAGGGGTGGCTACACCTTC
once	TRBV10-3	13	TRBJ2-7	TRBD2	CATGTSVAYEQYF	TGTGCAACCGGGACTAGCGTTGCCTACGAGCAGTACTTC
.	TRBV19	13	TRBJ1-1	.	CASSMSGNTEAFF	TGTGCCAGTAGTATGTCCGGGAACACTGAAGCTTTCTTT
once	TRBV2	17	TRBJ2-3	TRBD2	CASSAVRLAGNTDTQYF	TGTGCCAGCAGTGCCGTAAGACTAGCGGGAAACACAGATACGCAGTATTTT
.	TRBV4-3	14	TRBJ2-1	.	CASGPLSSYNEQFF	TGCGCCAGCGGGCCGTTGAGCTCCTACAATGAGCAGTTCTTC
.	TRBV7-9	14	TRBJ1-2	.	CASSFPYSFDGYTF	TGTGCCAGCAGCTTCCCGTACAGTTTCGATGGCTACACCTTC
.	TRBV9	15	TRBJ1-3	.	CASSAGISSGNTIYF	TGTGCCAGCAGCGCTGGTATCAGCTCTGGAAACACCATATATTTT
.	TRBV28	15	TRBJ2-5	.	CASSLVSGTQETQYF	TGTGCCAGCAGTTTGGTATCCGGAACCCAAGAGACCCAGTACTTC
.	TRBV28	14	TRBJ2-1	.	CASSPPSPVGEQFF	TGTGCCAGCAGTCCCCCATCGCCGGTTGGCGAGCAGTTCTTC